The 11 T cell receptor beta chains listed next were all sequenced from one sample in a study of regulatory T cells in long-lasting Graves disease. Described time point: newly diagnosed GD, antithyroid drugs for less than 3 months. The TCR library was made from RNA extracted from PBMCs. In building TCR beta libraries, iRepertoire HTBI primers were used together with Arm-PCR of CDR3 regions. TCRdb redid the calling of the multiplex PCR reads with MiXCR, one entry per CDR3 protein. In the table there are 380,000 or so distinct CDR3 sequences, around 15% of which are singletons. The same data also contributed to another study, on T cells in Graves' hyperthyroidism and ophthalmopathy.

Material: peripheral blood mononuclear cells (PBMCs), obtained at new diagnosis, from a patient treated with antithyroid drugs. The receptors derive from a young woman with Graves disease.

This clonotype was detected a few times. The chain couples TRBV29-1 to TRBJ2-4; weak D call: TRBD1 (6 bases). The J call could be wrong; TRBJ2-5 is a better fit for the DNA end. CDR3 length equals 14 residues. CDR1 is SQVTM, CDR2 ANQGSEA, per germline. The DNA of the CDR3 is TGCAGCGTTGCCGTAGGCGGCCAGGGGGAGACCCAGTACTTC. This sequence encodes CSVAVGGQGETQYF.

This clonotype was recorded at least ten times. V is TRBV5-1 and J is TRBJ2-7; unclear D gene. Germline V CDR1 and CDR2: SGHRS, YFSETQ. The CDR3 totals 16 residues. Trimming took off 0 bases at V and 1 base at J, with 14 bases between the two ends. CDR3 amino acids: CASSLGLSSISYEQYF. For the CDR3, the DNA is TGCGCCAGCAGCTTGGGGCTATCTTCTATTTCCTACGAGCAGTACTTC. Together with reference TRBV5-1 and TRBJ2-7, the CDR3 gives the full variable domain: KAGVTQTPRYLIKTRGQQVTLSCSPISGHRSVSWYQQTPGQGLQFLFEYFSETQRNKGNFPGRFSGRQFSNSRSEMNVSTLELGDSALYLCASSLGLSSISYEQYFGPGTRLTVT.

This clonotype has ten or more counts. The V gene is TRBV7-9, the J gene TRBJ2-7, with TRBD1 matching 9 bases. CDR1 and CDR2 (germline): SEHNR, FQNEAQ (reference sequence). The CDR3 extends over 16 amino acids. V lost 6 bases and J lost 3; bases outside the gene matches: 12. CDR3 region: CASSDSGTGKVYEQYF. CDR3 in DNA: TGTGCCAGCAGTGACTCCGGGACAGGGAAGGTCTACGAGCAGTACTTC.

In regard to this clonotype: This may arise from a read error, as a much more abundant clone is one base away. The chain employs TRBV28 and TRBJ1-2; 11 bases align to TRBD1. Germline CDR1 MDHEN, CDR2 SYDVKM. This CDR3 is 15 amino acids long. The CDR3 is CVSSRPDRGLSGYTF. The DNA of the CDR3 is TGTGTCAGCAGCCGCCCGGACAGGGGGCTTTCTGGCTACACCTTC.

There are many counts of this clonotype. The chain recombines TRBV7-9 with TRBJ1-1; maybe TRBD1 (6 bases). There are 16 residues in the CDR3. V lost 5 bases and J lost 0, with 16 bases in between. CDR1 SEHNR and CDR2 FQNEAQ come from the germline V gene (reference sequence). CDR3: CASSRGRGAMNTEAFF. CDR3 nucleotide sequence: TGTGCCAGCAGCCGGGGCAGGGGCGCCATGAACACTGAAGCTTTCTTT.

This sequence joins TRBV9 and TRBJ2-5, with D possibly called TRBD1 or TRBD2 (6 bases each). Germline V lookup: CDR1 SGDLS, CDR2 YYNGEE. The V end lost 5 bases, the J end lost 1 base, and 15 bases lay between the germline ends. The CDR3 is made up of 15 amino acids. CDR3 amino acids: CASSRGWGLQETQYF. The CDR3 coding sequence is TGTGCCAGCAGTCGGGGGTGGGGGCTCCAAGAGACCCAGTACTTC.

The gene calls are TRBV20-1 and TRBJ2-7, with 9 nucleotides matching TRBD1. The ends lost 4 bases at V and 7 bases at J; junction bases unmatched: 5. Germline CDR1 is DFQATT and CDR2 is SNEGSKA (reference sequence). This CDR3 contains 12 residues. The CDR3 DNA reads TGCAGTGCTAAACAGGGGGCCACTGAGCAGTACTTC. This codes for CSAKQGATEQYF.

This clonotype showed up just a few times. The V gene is TRBV20-1, the J gene TRBJ2-3, with a weak D call TRBD1 (5 bases). The CDR3 totals 14 residues. Germline assignment: CDR1 DFQATT and CDR2 SNEGSKA (reference sequence). V lost 3 bases, J lost 3 bases, and 13 bases lay in between. CDR3 sequence (DNA): TGCAGTGCTAGCACCTTGCAGGGAACAGATACGCAGTATTTT. Translating gives CSASTLQGTDTQYF.

This clonotype appeared many times. V usage is TRBV6-5 and J usage is TRBJ2-2; 8 positions match TRBD1. CDR3 length: 16 residues. Germline V gene data show CDR1 as MNHEY and CDR2 as SVGAGI. The J segment lost 7 bases and the V segment lost 1 base, leaving 8 bases of the junction unmatched. CDR3 protein: CASSYLAGGVSGELFF. The CDR3 region has the DNA TGTGCCAGCAGTTACTTAGCAGGGGGCGTCAGCGGGGAGCTGTTTTTT.

The chain employs TRBV11-1 and TRBJ2-3, with TRBD2 matching over 14 bases. Germline-derived CDR1 and CDR2 are SGHAT and FQDESV (reference sequence). After removal of 5 bases from V and 6 bases from J, the junction contained 19 bases not matched to a gene. The CDR3 is 20 residues long. The CDR3 spells CASSRTVFTTSGGAGDTQYF. As DNA, the CDR3 is TGTGCCAGCAGCCGAACAGTATTCACGACTAGCGGGGGGGCAGGGGATACGCAGTATTTT.

This clonotype was seen ten or more times. The CDR3 DNA reads as TGTGCCAGCAGCTACCCCGGGACCCAGATGGGTCGGGAGCAGTTCTTC. It encodes CASSYPGTQMGREQFF. The V gene is TRBV11-2, the J gene TRBJ2-1; D assignment may be TRBD1 or TRBD2 (5 bases each). Per the germline V gene, CDR1 is SGHAT and CDR2 is FQNNGV. The CDR3 spans 16 residues. V gave up 4 bases and J gave up 10 bases, with 23 bases separating them.